Listed below are T cell receptor beta chains from one sample, sequenced in a study of radiation and T cells in renal cell carcinoma. Method: immunoSEQ multiplex PCR; TCRdb's copy keeps in-frame clones and lacks some. The table includes 100,000 to 150,000 clones, around 81% detected once. The source was blood, collected from a patient whose treatment included radiotherapy and nephrectomy. These TCRs come from a man aged 45-65 years with renal cell carcinoma. Both conserved end residues are part of each CDR3. Each record gives: V gene, D gene, J gene, clone size, CDR3 DNA, CDR3 protein. A D gene is named only where the DNA matches it firmly. Clone sizes are given selectively: once, few, many, or a class where the clone is expanded.

>TRBV2|NA|TRBJ1-1|NA
TGTGCCAGCAGTGCACAGGGTTTGAACACTGAAGCTTTCTTT
CASSAQGLNTEAFF
>TRBV7-2|NA|TRBJ1-1|many
TGTGCCAGCAGCTTAGTTACGGGCAGGGCTCGGGCTTTCTTT
CASSLVTGRARAFF
>TRBV19|NA|TRBJ2-1|NA
TGTGCCAGTAGTCTGACTAGAAATAGCGATGAGCAGTTCTTC
CASSLTRNSDEQFF
>TRBV5-1|NA|TRBJ1-1|NA
TGCGCCAGCAGCTTGGTGGCAGGGTACAACACTGAAGCTTTCTTT
CASSLVAGYNTEAFF
>TRBV14|NA|TRBJ1-1|few
TGTGCCAGCAGCCCAACCAACCCAGGGAGAGCTTTCTTT
CASSPTNPGRAFF
>TRBV11-3|NA|TRBJ2-1|NA
TGTGCCAGCAGCTCATCAGGAGTGGATGAGCAGTTCTTC
CASSSSGVDEQFF
>TRBV11-3|NA|TRBJ2-1|NA
TGTGCCAGCAGCCCATGGGACTCCTACAATGAGCAGTTCTTC
CASSPWDSYNEQFF
>TRBV11-2|TRBD1|TRBJ1-2|NA
TGTGCCAGCAGCTTAGTAGTGACAGGGGGCTACACCTTC
CASSLVVTGGYTF
>TRBV4-3|TRBD1|TRBJ1-4|NA
TGCGCCAGCAGCCAAGACCCAGGGGGGGGGATCGGAACTAATGAAAAACTGTTTTTT
CASSQDPGGGIGTNEKLFF
>TRBV27|NA|TRBJ1-1|NA
TGTGCCAGCAGTTTGGGCCTCCCACAGGGATGGAACACTGAAGCTTTCTTT
CASSLGLPQGWNTEAFF
>TRBV6-1|TRBD2|TRBJ2-7|NA
TGTGCCCTGGGACTAGGCGGGCCCTACGAGCAGTACTTC
CALGLGGPYEQYF
>TRBV6-1|NA|TRBJ1-4|NA
TGTGCCAGCAGTGAACCGGGAAAGGGAGGGAATGAAAAACTGTTTTTT
CASSEPGKGGNEKLFF
>TRBV5-1|NA|TRBJ2-5|NA
TGCGCCAGCAGCTTGAGGGTTGAAGCATCCCAAGAGACCCAGTACTTC
CASSLRVEASQETQYF
>TRBV7-9|NA|TRBJ1-3|NA
TGTGCCAGCAGCTTTTTGTCCTTCGAGAACACCATATATTTT
CASSFLSFENTIYF
>TRBV7-2|TRBD1|TRBJ2-1|NA
TGTGCCAGCAGGAAGACAGGGGGCGGTTATAATGAGCAGTTCTTC
CASRKTGGGYNEQFF
>TRBV10-3|NA|TRBJ1-2|few
TGTGCCATCAAGGTCTTGACACCGTATGGCTACACCTTC
CAIKVLTPYGYTF
>TRBV7-6|NA|TRBJ2-3|once
TGTGCCAGCAGCAAAGAAGTGGGTTTTGGCACAGATACGCAGTATTTT
CASSKEVGFGTDTQYF
>TRBV5-5|NA|TRBJ1-1|NA
TGTGCCAGCAGCTTGGTAGGGGTGAACACTGAAGCTTTCTTT
CASSLVGVNTEAFF
>TRBV21-1|NA|TRBJ2-7|NA
TGTGCCAGCAGCAAAAGGTTGGGGGCAGGTAATCCCTACGAGCAGTACTTC
CASSKRLGAGNPYEQYF
>TRBV15|TRBD1|TRBJ1-4|NA
TGTGCCACCAGCAGAGTCCCGGGACAGGGAAATGAAAAACTGTTTTTT
CATSRVPGQGNEKLFF
>TRBV7-9|NA|TRBJ2-7|few
TGTGCCAGCAGCCTATGGACTGGGCGGGCCGAGCAGTACTTC
CASSLWTGRAEQYF
>TRBV30|NA|TRBJ1-2|NA
TGTGCCTGGAGTGTACTTCACAGCTCTAACTATGGCTACACCTTC
CAWSVLHSSNYGYTF
>TRBV7-2|NA|TRBJ1-2|NA
TGTGCCAGCAGTAGGGATTTCTATGGCTACACCTTC
CASSRDFYGYTF
>TRBV11-1|TRBD1|TRBJ1-1|NA
TGTGCCAGCAGCCCCTACCGGGACAGCGGGTCGAAAGCTTTCTTT
CASSPYRDSGSKAFF
>TRBV9|NA|TRBJ1-2|NA
TGTGCCAGCAGCGCCAATATGGACGGAAGAACTAACTATGGCTACACCTTC
CASSANMDGRTNYGYTF
>TRBV7-2|TRBD2|TRBJ2-5|NA
TGTGCCAGCAGCCTAGGACTAGCGGGGGGGCGCGAGACCCAGTACTTC
CASSLGLAGGRETQYF
>TRBV2|NA|TRBJ1-6|NA
TGTGCCAGCAGTGGGGGAACTAAAGGGGATTCACCCCTCCACTTT
CASSGGTKGDSPLHF
>TRBV6-1|NA|TRBJ2-2|NA
TGTGCCAGCAGTGAACGGTTCGGCACCGGGGAGCTGTTTTTT
CASSERFGTGELFF
>TRBV19|NA|TRBJ2-3|NA
TGTGCCAGTAGTATTGATGGTAGCACAGATACGCAGTATTTT
CASSIDGSTDTQYF
>TRBV11-2|NA|TRBJ2-3|once
TGTGCCAGCAGCCGGACAGCCGTGGGAGATACGCAGTATTTT
CASSRTAVGDTQYF
>TRBV6-5|NA|TRBJ1-5|NA
TGTGCCAGCAGTTCCTACAGGGTTGGAAGCAATCAGCCCCAGCATTTT
CASSSYRVGSNQPQHF
>TRBV5-1|NA|TRBJ1-1|NA
TGCGCCAGCAGCTTGGTCCCGGGTGGTTCACCTGAAGCTTTCTTT
CASSLVPGGSPEAFF
>TRBV11-2|NA|TRBJ1-2|once
TGTGCCAGCAGCTTCCGAACGGGGCTGAACTATGGCTACACCTTC
CASSFRTGLNYGYTF
>TRBV18|TRBD1|TRBJ1-1|few
TGTGCCAGCTCACCGGGACAGGACACTGAAGCTTTCTTT
CASSPGQDTEAFF
>TRBV10-3|NA|TRBJ1-1|NA
TGTGCCATCAGCCCAGAGGGGCCGAGTGAAGCTTTCTTT
CAISPEGPSEAFF
>TRBV5-1|TRBD2|TRBJ2-1|NA
TGCGCCAGCAGCTTAACTAGCGGGATTTACAATGAGCAGTTCTTC
CASSLTSGIYNEQFF
>TRBV5-4|TRBD2|TRBJ2-1|NA
TGTGCCAGCAGCTTCCCGGCTAGCGGGTTATCCTACAATGAGCAGTTCTTC
CASSFPASGLSYNEQFF
>TRBV18|TRBD1|TRBJ2-1|NA
TGTGCCAGCTCACCGTTTACAGGGGACAATGAGCAGTTCTTC
CASSPFTGDNEQFF
>TRBV19|NA|TRBJ2-1|NA
TGTGCCAGTAGTATGTTAGCGAGTATGCCCTACAATGAGCAGTTCTTC
CASSMLASMPYNEQFF
>TRBV6-5|TRBD1|TRBJ1-3|once
TGTGCCAGCAGTTATACGCCAGGGGGCTCTGGAAACACCATATATTTT
CASSYTPGGSGNTIYF
>TRBV19|NA|TRBJ1-1|NA
TGTGCCAGTAGTATAGTGGGCAGGGCAGCCACTGAAGCTTTCTTT
CASSIVGRAATEAFF
>TRBV5-1|NA|TRBJ2-7|NA
TGCGCCAGCAGAGGACCCGGACTCCACGAGCAGTACTTC
CASRGPGLHEQYF
>TRBV2|TRBD2|TRBJ2-7|NA
TGTGCCAGCATGGGAGCGGGCGGGGGACCTTACGAGCAGTACTTC
CASMGAGGGPYEQYF
>TRBV7-2|TRBD1|TRBJ1-4|NA
TGTGCCAGCAGCTTAGGAGTCGGGACAGGCCATGAAAAACTGTTTTTT
CASSLGVGTGHEKLFF
>TRBV27|NA|TRBJ2-7|NA
TGTGCCAGCAGTTTATCGGGGCCGCCCTACGAGCAGTACTTC
CASSLSGPPYEQYF
>TRBV4-3|TRBD1|TRBJ2-1|NA
TGCGCCAGCAGCCAAGATCGGGACAGTTACAATGAGCAGTTCTTC
CASSQDRDSYNEQFF
>TRBV7-2|NA|TRBJ2-3|NA
TGTGCCAGCAGCCCACAGGGGGGGTCGAACACAGATACGCAGTATTTT
CASSPQGGSNTDTQYF
>TRBV5-1|NA|TRBJ1-6|NA
TGCGCCAGCAGCCCCGGACAGTTCTATAATTCACCCCTCCACTTT
CASSPGQFYNSPLHF